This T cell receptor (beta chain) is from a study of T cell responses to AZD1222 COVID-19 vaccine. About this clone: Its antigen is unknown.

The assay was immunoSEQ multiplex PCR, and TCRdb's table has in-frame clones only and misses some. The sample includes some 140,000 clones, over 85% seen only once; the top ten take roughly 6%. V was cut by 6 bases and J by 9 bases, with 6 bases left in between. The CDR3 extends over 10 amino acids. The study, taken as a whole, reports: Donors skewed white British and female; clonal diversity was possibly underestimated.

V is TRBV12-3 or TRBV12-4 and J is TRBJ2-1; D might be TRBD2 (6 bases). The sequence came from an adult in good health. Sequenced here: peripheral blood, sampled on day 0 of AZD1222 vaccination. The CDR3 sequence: CASSGGEQFF. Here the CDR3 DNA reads TGTGCCAGCAGCGGGGGTGAGCAGTTCTTC.